This entry describes one T cell receptor beta chain. This CDR3 has 12 residues. The germline V gene has CDR1 SQVTM and CDR2 ANQGSEA. V shed 7 bases and J shed 8 bases, with 17 bases lying between them. The entry originates in a study of blood T cell repertoires in COVID-19. The overall study: Whether acute or convalescent, the COVID-19 samples came from the United States, Italy and Spain.

Clones were sequenced by immunoSEQ multiplex PCR, and TCRdb holds only the in-frame ones, with some missing. The sample carries over 600,000 clones, about 87% recorded once. This sequence originates from a woman aged 18 to 35 with acute or convalescent COVID-19. The chain is built from TRBV29-1 and TRBJ1-2; unclear D gene. Material: peripheral blood. The CDR3 spells CSAYDTPGGYTF. The CDR3 DNA reads TGCAGCGCATACGACACCCCGGGGGGCTACACCTTC.